A selection of T cell receptor beta chains follows, all from one sample in a study of T cell repertoires in cytomegalovirus infection. TCRdb redid the calling of the reads with MiXCR, one entry per CDR3 protein. The table records around 800,000 distinct CDR3 sequences, 30% to 35% of them present only once. Which antigens these TCRs recognize remains unknown. Sequencing used cultured CD8+ T cells from PBMCs, obtained from culture after CMV antigen stimulation. The source of these receptors is a human donor in good health (CMV status not recorded). Some clones in this sample may be carry-over from other donors' samples. CDR3s include the opening cysteine and the closing phenylalanine or tryptophan. D genes are given only for firm matches. Clone size is not always given. Where it is, it says once, few, many or a class for expanded clones.

d_gene	j_gene	len	v_gene	abundance	CDR3nt	CDR3aa
.	TRBJ1-5	15	TRBV4-1	few	TGCGCCAGCAGCCTGGTTCAGGGGATCAATCAGCCCCAGCATTTT	CASSLVQGINQPQHF
TRBD1	TRBJ1-1	14	TRBV12-3/TRBV12-4	.	TGTGCCAGCAGTGCGGACAGGGAAAGGCTTGAAGCTTTCTTT	CASSADRERLEAFF
.	TRBJ2-7	14	TRBV27	.	TGTGCCAGCAGTCCAGCGGGACAGATCTACGAGCAGTACTTC	CASSPAGQIYEQYF
.	TRBJ2-2	19	TRBV18	.	TGTGCCAACTCACCATCAAATGGCAGAACGTTCGCGAACACCGGGGAGCTGTTTTTT	CANSPSNGRTFANTGELFF
.	TRBJ1-1	14	TRBV2	.	TGTGCCAGTTCCAACGGGCGTCTGAACACTGAAGCTTTCTTT	CASSNGRLNTEAFF
.	TRBJ2-7	12	TRBV7-9	few	TGTGCCAGCATCGACGGTTTTTACGAGCAGTACTTC	CASIDGFYEQYF
.	TRBJ2-3	13	TRBV4-2	few	TGTGCCAGCAGCCAAGATCGGGACGATACGCAGTATTTT	CASSQDRDDTQYF
TRBD2	TRBJ2-1	15	TRBV7-2	.	TGTGCCAGCAGCCCGCGGGGGGGCATCTACAATGAGCAGTTCTTC	CASSPRGGIYNEQFF
.	TRBJ1-2	17	TRBV5-1	.	TGCGCCAGCAGCCCAAAACCCGGTGCCGGGGGACATTATGGCTACACCTTC	CASSPKPGAGGHYGYTF
.	TRBJ1-1	17	TRBV7-8	many	TGTGCCAGCAGCCGAATCAGGGCAGGGACTGACTGGACTGAAGCTTTCTTT	CASSRIRAGTDWTEAFF
.	TRBJ2-1	16	TRBV6-2/TRBV6-3	.	TGTGCCAGCAGTTACATATGGAACGCAGCAAGCTATGAGCAGTTCTTC	CASSYIWNAASYEQFF
TRBD1	TRBJ1-4	15	TRBV4-2	few	TGTGCCAGCAGCCGAGACCGGGACAGGAATGAAAAACTGTTTTTT	CASSRDRDRNEKLFF
TRBD2	TRBJ2-6	17	TRBV4-3	few	TGCGCCAGCAGCCAAGAACCAGGGAGGGCTGGGGCCAACGTCCTGACTTTC	CASSQEPGRAGANVLTF
.	TRBJ1-1	15	TRBV19	few	TGTGCCAGTAGTATAGAGGAGGCCTGGAACACTGAAGCTTTCTTT	CASSIEEAWNTEAFF
.	TRBJ1-2	14	TRBV7-9	once	TGTGCCAGCAGCACTCGACAGGATAACTATGGCTACACCTTC	CASSTRQDNYGYTF
.	TRBJ1-2	12	TRBV27	few	TGTGCCAGCAGTAATGGGATCTATGGCTACACCTTC	CASSNGIYGYTF
TRBD2	TRBJ2-1	20	TRBV6-2/TRBV6-3	.	TGTGCCAGCAGTTTAGACCTCACTAGCGGGGGGCCGGCCTCCTACAATGAGCAGTTCTTC	CASSLDLTSGGPASYNEQFF
.	TRBJ1-1	14	TRBV15	.	TGTGCCACCAGCAGAGAGAGGGGGGACACTGAAGCTTTCTTT	CATSRERGDTEAFF
.	TRBJ2-1	15	TRBV24-1	few	TGTGCCACCAGTGCCAATGGACGGCTGTACAATGAGCAGTTCTTC	CATSANGRLYNEQFF
TRBD2	TRBJ2-7	15	TRBV4-3	.	TGCGCCAGCAGCCAAGACGTCGGGGGGGCCTACGAGCAGTACTTC	CASSQDVGGAYEQYF